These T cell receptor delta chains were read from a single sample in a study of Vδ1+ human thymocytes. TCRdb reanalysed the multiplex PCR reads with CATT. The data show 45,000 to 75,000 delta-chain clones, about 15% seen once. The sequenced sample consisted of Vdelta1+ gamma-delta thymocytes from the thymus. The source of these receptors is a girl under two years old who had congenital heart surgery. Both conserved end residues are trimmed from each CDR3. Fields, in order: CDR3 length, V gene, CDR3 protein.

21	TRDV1	ALGELPISFRLGDTLRADKLI
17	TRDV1	ALGERRRLLPKYTDKLI
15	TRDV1	ALGELRGDTYTDKLI
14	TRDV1	ALGPGASLRADKLI
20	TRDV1	ALGELCSSPEVRYESTDKLI
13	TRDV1	ALGEGSGFHDKLI
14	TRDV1	ALGGPRIRPHDKLI
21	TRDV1	ALGDPPSQRRTGGYAGPDKLI
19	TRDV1	ALGELNHAFHHPHYTDKLI
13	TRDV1	ALGTCTGGFNKLI
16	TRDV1	ALGERLVLGPYTDKLI
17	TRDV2	ACDTDTGGYKKAKRELI
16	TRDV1	ALVTTWEPGALTAQLF
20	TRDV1	APGDAVPQLGDRTNPTGKLI
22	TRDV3	AFPTPLLPTQTVLGARRTDKLI
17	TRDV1	ALGTLLLPDWGGVDKLI
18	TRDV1	ALGEESRTGGYAYADKLI
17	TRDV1	ALGSYSAGRGIRDDKLI
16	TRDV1	ALGAVFLPRWGPDKLI
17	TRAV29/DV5	AASAPPTGDTGCTDKLI
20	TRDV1	ALGEPAFLRTGGRPNTDKLI
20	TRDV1	ALGESPSLFQSGDTCTDKLI
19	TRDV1	ALGKAGPYCTGGLTADKLI
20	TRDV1	ALGDLHLSTGVQGLYTDKLI
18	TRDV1	ALGELSSQVGEVGTDKLI
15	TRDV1	ALGELMHSSYTDKLI
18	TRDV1	ALGELQKTDTGGDTDKLI
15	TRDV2	ACGTYWGIRYPDKLI
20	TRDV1	ALGEQTSSILLQWGHTDKLI
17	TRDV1	ALGDPCKYTTTAISKLI
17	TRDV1	ALGGPLLFLGDIADKLI
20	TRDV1	ALGNNRPSLYWGIRDTDKLI